The 32 T cell receptor beta chains reported below all come from one sample, sequenced in a study of patients and donors after allogeneic stem cell transplantation. TCRdb processed the RT-PCR reads anew with MiXCR; each CDR3 protein has one entry. The sample yields about 960,000 distinct CDR3 sequences, around 17% seen once. The sample consisted of blood, either unsorted or a sorted T cell fraction (not recorded which). These receptors all come from a human donor who was either an allogeneic HSCT recipient or a stem cell or donor lymphocyte infusion donor (not recorded which). It is not recorded whose cells these are; they may come from a transplant donor.

J is TRBJ1-1 and V is TRBV20-1, with no clear D. From germline, CDR1 is DFQATT and CDR2 SNEGSKA (reference sequence). The V end was cut by 6 bases, the J end by 1 base, with 15 bases between. The CDR3 runs 14 residues. The CDR3 sequence: CSAYLRSGNTEAFF. CDR3 DNA sequence: TGCAGTGCATACCTCAGGTCGGGGAACACTGAAGCTTTCTTT.

The gene calls are TRBV24-1 and TRBJ2-6, with TRBD2 as a possible D gene (6 bases). Looked up from germline, CDR1 is KGHDR and CDR2 is SFDVKD. V dropped 3 bases and J dropped 0 bases, with 8 bases sitting between them. The CDR3 runs 16 residues. CDR3 protein: CATSDPGSSGANVLTF. The DNA of the CDR3 is TGTGCCACCAGTGATCCCGGGAGCTCTGGGGCCAACGTCCTGACTTTC.

V usage is TRBV9 and J usage is TRBJ2-7; 9 bases are shared with TRBD2. CDR3 size: 16 residues. Germline values: CDR1 SGDLS, CDR2 YYNGEE. Trimming at V came to 4 bases and at J to 2 bases, leaving 10 bases not matched to a gene. Here the CDR3 reads CASSPLRGGRAYEQYF. The CDR3 DNA sequence: TGTGCCAGCAGCCCCCTAAGGGGCGGGAGGGCCTACGAGCAGTACTTC.

The genes are TRBV5-1 and TRBJ1-2, with TRBD1 matching over 8 bases. Germline lookup yields CDR1 SGHRS and CDR2 YFSETQ. The CDR3 length is 16 residues. With V trimmed by 4 bases and J by 6 bases, 14 bases remained unmatched. The CDR3 spells CASSRGRGQGKDGYTF. CDR3 DNA: TGCGCCAGCAGCAGAGGGAGAGGACAGGGTAAGGATGGCTACACCTTC.

The genes are TRBV5-1 and TRBJ2-2; D might be TRBD1 or TRBD2, each matching 5 bases. V lost 0 bases and J 6 bases, leaving 18 bases between the germline ends. The CDR3 runs 17 residues. The germline V gene has CDR1 SGHRS and CDR2 YFSETQ. CDR3 residues: CASSLAGTQSESGELFF. The CDR3 DNA is TGCGCCAGCAGCTTGGCCGGGACCCAAAGTGAGTCCGGGGAGCTGTTTTTT.

This clonotype was observed a handful of times. As DNA, the CDR3 is TGTGCTAGTGGTCCAGGAGGGGGGTACAATGAGCAGTTCTTC. Its translation: CASGPGGGYNEQFF. This chain links TRBV12-5 with TRBJ2-1; D possibly uses TRBD1 or TRBD2 (6 bases each). CDR1 and CDR2 (germline): LGHNT, FRNRAP. With 5 bases removed from V and 4 bases from J, the gap between germline ends came to 12 bases. The CDR3 consists of 14 residues.

To note about this clonotype: A far bigger clonotype differs at one base, so this is likely a read error. This sequence joins TRBV3-1 and TRBJ2-5; D gene unclear. Between the trimmed V and J ends, which lost 2 bases and 5 bases, there was a span of 3 bases. The CDR3 consists of 11 residues. Germline V gene sequence: CDR1 LGHDT, CDR2 YNNKEL (reference sequence). The CDR3 region has the DNA TGTGCCAGCAGCCAATGGGAGACCCAGTACTTC. It encodes CASSQWETQYF.

This clonotype appeared a few times. This chain connects TRBV7-8 to TRBJ1-1; D gene ambiguous. Deletions cut 0 bases from V and 4 bases from J, with 6 bases between. Germline V gene data show CDR1 as SGHVS and CDR2 as FQNEAQ. This CDR3 spans 13 amino acids. As DNA, the CDR3 is TGTGCCAGCAGCTTAGCGGCAGCCACTGAAGCTTTCTTT. Amino acid sequence: CASSLAAATEAFF.

J is TRBJ2-2 and V is TRBV5-1; D gene ambiguous. Germline-derived CDR1 and CDR2 are SGHRS and YFSETQ. The ends were cut back, 3 bases at V and 5 bases at J, with 8 bases in the middle. The CDR3 runs to 13 residues. The CDR3 sequence: CASSSWGTGELFF. CDR3 sequence (DNA): TGCGCCAGCAGCTCCTGGGGTACCGGGGAGCTGTTTTTT.

This clonotype was seen repeatedly, ten times or more. V is TRBV20-1 and J is TRBJ2-3; D unclear. This CDR3 has 15 amino acids. Between the trimmed V and J ends, which lost 0 bases and 0 bases, there was a span of 10 bases. The V gene's germline CDR1 is DFQATT and CDR2 SNEGSKA (reference sequence). The CDR3 loop reads CSARDLAVSTDTQYF. CDR3 nucleotides: TGCAGTGCTAGAGATTTGGCGGTGAGCACAGATACGCAGTATTTT.

The chain carries TRBV12-5 and TRBJ2-3, with D unclear. The CDR3 runs to 11 residues. Trimming pared 7 bases from V and 5 bases from J, leaving 7 bases between. Germline V gene lookup returns CDR1 LGHNT and CDR2 FRNRAP. As DNA, the CDR3 is TGTGCTAGTGAGGGTCGAGATACGCAGTATTTT. It is translated as CASEGRDTQYF.

This clonotype was seen a handful of times. The chain is built from TRBV6-1 and TRBJ2-2, with 9 bases identical to TRBD2. The CDR3 has 16 residues. V was pared by 6 bases and J by 0 bases, with 5 bases of the junction left unmatched. CDR1 MNHNS and CDR2 SASEGT come from the germline V gene. The CDR3 nucleotides are TGTGCCAGCAGGCTGAGCGGGGGGTCGAACACCGGGGAGCTGTTTTTT. Its translation is CASRLSGGSNTGELFF.

This clonotype was detected only a few times. The chain recombines TRBV11-2 with TRBJ1-6; TRBD1 might be the D (6 bases). This CDR3 is 14 amino acids long. V was trimmed by 2 bases and J by 8 bases, leaving 10 bases between them. Germline V CDR1 and CDR2: SGHAT, FQNNGV. In nucleotides, the CDR3 is TGTGCCAGCAGCTTACAGGGGATCGATTCACCCCTCCACTTT. This sequence encodes CASSLQGIDSPLHF.

V is TRBV20-1 and J is TRBJ2-5, with 7 bases fitting TRBD1. The CDR3 contains 15 residues. Germline CDR1 and CDR2: DFQATT and SNEGSKA (reference sequence). The V gene end was trimmed by 6 bases and the J gene end by 7 bases; junction bases not matched to a gene: 17. As DNA, the CDR3 is TGCAGTGCCATCGGGACAGCCACCCGCCGGGTGACCCAGTACTTC. Protein: CSAIGTATRRVTQYF.

J is TRBJ2-3 and V is TRBV9; tentatively, D is TRBD1 (6 bases). CDR1 and CDR2 (germline): SGDLS, YYNGEE. Deletions cut 4 bases from V and 2 bases from J, with 14 bases between. The CDR3 extends over 15 amino acids. CDR3 DNA sequence: TGTGCCAGCAGCCAGGGGTCCAGTCTCACAGATACGCAGTATTTT. Translating it yields CASSQGSSLTDTQYF.

The chain has TRBV11-3 and TRBJ2-5; 9 bases are a match to TRBD2. Germline CDR1 and CDR2: SGHNT and YENEEA. This CDR3 is 16 amino acids long. The trim removed 1 base at V and 1 base at J, leaving 4 bases unmatched. CDR3 nucleotides: TGTGCCAGCAGCTTAGGCGCGGGAGGGATCCAAGAGACCCAGTACTTC. The encoded protein is CASSLGAGGIQETQYF. Full variable domain (rest looked up from reference TRBV11-3 and TRBJ2-5): EAGVVQSPRYKIIEKKQPVAFWCNPISGHNTLYWYLQNLGQGPELLIRYENEEAVDDSQLPKDRFSAERLKGVDSTLKIQPAELGDSAVYLCASSLGAGGIQETQYFGPGTRLLVL.

The CDR3 sequence is CAISFGTVAHNEQYF. CDR3 bases: TGTGCCATCAGTTTCGGGACTGTGGCCCACAACGAGCAGTACTTC. V usage is TRBV10-3 and J usage is TRBJ2-7; TRBD2 might be the D (6 bases). The length of the CDR3 is 15 residues. From germline, CDR1 is ENHRY and CDR2 SYGVKD. Deletions cut 5 bases from V and 5 bases from J, with 19 bases between.

The CDR3 DNA is TGTGCCAGCAGTTACACAGGGGCCACGAACACCGGGGAGCTGTTTTTT. It specifies CASSYTGATNTGELFF. This rearrangement joins TRBV6-5 to TRBJ2-2; 7 nucleotides align to TRBD1. V was pared by 2 bases and J by 0 bases, with 3 bases of the junction left unmatched. The CDR3 length is 16 residues. CDR1 and CDR2 from the germline V gene are MNHEY and SVGAGI.

This clonotype was found many times. V usage is TRBV12-3 or TRBV12-4 and J usage is TRBJ2-7; D unclear. V dropped 0 bases and J dropped 3 bases, with 3 bases sitting between them. The CDR3 sequence is 12 residues long. The CDR3 is CASSLAVYEQYF. CDR3 nucleotide sequence: TGTGCCAGCAGTTTAGCTGTCTACGAGCAGTACTTC.

This clonotype has only a few counts. The V call is TRBV28, the J call TRBJ2-3; 12 bases align to TRBD2. The CDR3 loop spans 16 amino acids. Trimming removed 2 bases from V and 6 bases from J; junction bases left unmatched: 6. CDR1 is MDHEN and CDR2 is SYDVKM in the germline V gene. The CDR3 region is CASSLPSSGGADTQYF. The DNA for the CDR3 is TGTGCCAGCAGTTTACCGTCTAGCGGGGGGGCCGATACGCAGTATTTT.

The chain joins TRBV5-1 to TRBJ2-3; TRBD2 agrees at 12 bases. With V trimmed by 3 bases and J by 5 bases, 7 bases remained unmatched. The CDR3 sequence is 16 residues long. Germline-derived CDR1 and CDR2 are SGHRS and YFSETQ. The CDR3 DNA sequence: TGCGCCAGCAGCTCCACTAGCGGGGGGTACCTAGATACGCAGTATTTT. Its translation: CASSSTSGGYLDTQYF.

The J gene is TRBJ2-2, the V gene TRBV5-6; TRBD1 might be the D (6 bases). Per the germline V gene, CDR1 is SGHDT and CDR2 is YYEEEE. CDR3 length: 16 amino acids. Trimming stripped 0 bases from V and 2 bases from J, with 11 bases between. CDR3: CASSLAAGVNTGELFF. CDR3 nucleotides: TGTGCCAGCAGCTTGGCCGCAGGGGTAAACACCGGGGAGCTGTTTTTT.

J is TRBJ1-1 and V is TRBV2; D remains ambiguous. This CDR3 region has 13 residues. Per germline, CDR1 SNHLY and CDR2 FYNNEI. Deletions cut 4 bases from V and 6 bases from J, with 12 bases between. The CDR3 DNA sequence: TGTGCCAGCAGTGGGTACTCAAACTCTGAAGCTTTCTTT. This codes for CASSGYSNSEAFF.

V gene TRBV5-1 combines with J gene TRBJ1-2; tentative D call: TRBD1 (5 bases). The ends were cut back, 0 bases at V and 3 bases at J, with 9 bases in the middle. The CDR3 contains 14 residues. CDR1 is SGHRS, CDR2 YFSETQ, per germline. The CDR3 sequence is CASSLGGEHYGYTF. CDR3 DNA sequence: TGCGCCAGCAGCTTGGGGGGGGAACACTATGGCTACACCTTC.

This clonotype appeared many times. CDR3 sequence reads: CSAREDYNEQFF. In DNA form, the CDR3 reads TGCAGTGCTAGAGAAGACTACAATGAGCAGTTCTTC. The genes are TRBV20-1 and TRBJ2-1; D is uncertain. The CDR3 totals 12 residues. The V gene's germline CDR1 is DFQATT and CDR2 SNEGSKA (reference sequence). With 0 bases removed from V and 3 bases from J, the gap between germline ends came to 3 bases.

The chain recombines TRBV6-5 with TRBJ1-2; D call uncertain. Trimming cost V 8 bases and J 6 bases, with 13 bases left between them. CDR3 length: 12 amino acids. Germline V gives CDR1 MNHEY, CDR2 SVGAGI. CDR3: CASAVQFDGYTF. CDR3 sequence (DNA): TGTGCCAGCGCGGTCCAGTTTGATGGCTACACCTTC.

This clonotype was recorded a few times. The chain joins TRBV12-3 or TRBV12-4 to TRBJ1-2, with 7 bases that match TRBD1. This CDR3 region has 14 residues. The V segment lost 5 bases and the J segment 3 bases; nucleotides outside the gene matches: 6. The CDR3 loop reads CASSLRQGDYGYTF. The CDR3 DNA follows: TGTGCCAGCAGTCTGAGACAGGGCGACTATGGCTACACCTTC.

The chain carries TRBV20-1 and TRBJ1-5; D gene unclear. CDR1 is DFQATT and CDR2 is SNEGSKA in the germline V gene (reference sequence). Trimming removed 5 bases from V and 6 bases from J, with 20 bases in between. This CDR3 is built from 15 residues. In DNA form, the CDR3 reads TGCAGTGCTCTACGCCCCATGGGCGGAGGTCAGCCCCAGCATTTT. Protein sequence: CSALRPMGGGQPQHF.

This clonotype was observed a few times. The CDR3 DNA reads as TGCAGCGTTGATTGGGACAGCGAAACCGGGGAGCTGTTTTTT. Protein: CSVDWDSETGELFF. The chain recombines TRBV29-1 with TRBJ2-2, with 7 bases that match TRBD1. There are 14 residues in the CDR3. The trim removed 3 bases at V and 5 bases at J, leaving 6 bases unmatched. Germline V gives CDR1 SQVTM, CDR2 ANQGSEA.

This chain connects TRBV2 to TRBJ1-5, with D unresolved. Germline V gene sequence: CDR1 SNHLY, CDR2 FYNNEI. V lost 4 bases and J lost 5, with 15 bases in between. This CDR3 contains 15 residues. In DNA form, the CDR3 reads TGTGCCAGCAGTGGGTTGCGGGGATCGGATCAGCCCCAGCATTTT. Its translation: CASSGLRGSDQPQHF.

In its sample, this clonotype was seen many times. This chain connects TRBV29-1 to TRBJ2-7, with 9 bases lining up with TRBD1. The CDR3 consists of 14 residues. V was clipped by 2 bases and J by 6 bases; unmatched bases: 8. Germline assignment: CDR1 SQVTM and CDR2 ANQGSEA. The CDR3 here is CSVESGTGRFEQYF. For the CDR3, the DNA is TGCAGCGTTGAAAGCGGGACAGGGAGATTCGAGCAGTACTTC.

This clonotype was seen only a few times. This sequence joins TRBV24-1 and TRBJ2-7, with D possibly called TRBD1 or TRBD2 (5 bases each). The CDR3 extends over 15 amino acids. The germline CDR1 and CDR2 sequences are KGHDR and SFDVKD. The ends were cut back, 4 bases at V and 7 bases at J, with 19 bases in the middle. The CDR3 loop reads CATSDPRGEGSEQYF. CDR3 sequence (DNA): TGTGCCACCAGTGACCCACGGGGCGAGGGATCAGAGCAGTACTTC.